This T cell receptor beta chain was documented in a study of identifying expanded T cells in peripheral blood. Profiling relied on immunoSEQ multiplex PCR, and the TCRdb table lists in-frame clones only, not all of them. The sample yields roughly 78,000 clones, roughly 90% seen once. Germline-derived CDR1 and CDR2 are SNHLY and FYNNEI. The CDR3 has 15 residues. Trimming left V 3 bases short and J 2 bases short, with 14 bases between. In its sample, this clone was seen a few times. Its target is unknown. General study points: Over approximately two and four weeks, about 15 and 19 clones changed, versus roughly 1.1 between replicates.

Material: blood. The sequence derives from a person aged 18 to 70 in good health. The chain carries TRBV2 and TRBJ2-7; D is perhaps TRBD2 (6 bases). The chain's CDR3 is CASSEGRSATYEQYF. The CDR3 region has the DNA TGTGCCAGCAGTGAGGGGAGGTCAGCAACCTACGAGCAGTACTTC.